This T cell receptor beta chain was sequenced during a study of T cell repertoires in cytomegalovirus infection. Background on the study: Signatures in public TCR beta sequences pointed to both CMV infection and matching HLA type.

With V trimmed by 6 bases and J by 2 bases, 12 bases remained unmatched. The CDR3 loop spans 16 amino acids. Study-level findings and limits: HLA-C-restricted TCR beta clonotypes specific for CMV led the ex vivo response.

With regard to this clonotype: Antigen: not known.

MiXCR, run by TCRdb on the reads, gives a single entry per CDR3 protein. The data show approximately 910,000 distinct CDR3 sequences, around 31% seen once. The material sequenced was cultured CD8+ T cells from PBMCs, taken from culture after CMV antigen stimulation. This chain uses TRBV12-3 or TRBV12-4 with TRBJ2-5; 7 nucleotides match TRBD2. The origin of this receptor is a human donor in good health (CMV status not recorded). Some clones in this sample may be carry-over from other donors' samples. The CDR3: CASRFSLAVIQETQYF. CDR3 sequence (DNA): TGTGCCAGCAGATTTTCGCTAGCGGTCATTCAAGAGACCCAGTACTTC.